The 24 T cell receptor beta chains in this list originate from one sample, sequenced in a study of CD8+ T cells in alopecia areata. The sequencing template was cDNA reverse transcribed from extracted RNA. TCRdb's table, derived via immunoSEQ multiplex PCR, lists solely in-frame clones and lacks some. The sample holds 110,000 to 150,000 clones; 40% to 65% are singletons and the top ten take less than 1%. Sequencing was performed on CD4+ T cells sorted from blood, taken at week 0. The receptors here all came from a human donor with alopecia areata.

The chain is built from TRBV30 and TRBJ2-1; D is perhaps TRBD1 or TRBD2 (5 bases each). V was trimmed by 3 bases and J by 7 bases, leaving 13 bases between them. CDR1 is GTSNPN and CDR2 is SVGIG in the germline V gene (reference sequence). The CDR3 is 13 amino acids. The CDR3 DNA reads TGTGCCTGGAGGGGACGGGGTGTTAATGAGCAGTTCTTC. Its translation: CAWRGRGVNEQFF. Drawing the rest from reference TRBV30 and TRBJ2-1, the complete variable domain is SQTIHQWPATLVQPVGSPLSLECTVEGTSNPNLYWYRQAAGRGLQLLFYSVGIGQISSEVPQNLSASRPQDRQFILSSKKLLLSDSGFYLCAWRGRGVNEQFFGPGTRLTVL.

CDR3 loop: CAWLGEVNTEAFF. CDR3 nucleotides: TGTGCCTGGCTAGGGGAAGTGAACACTGAAGCTTTCTTT. J is TRBJ1-1 and V is TRBV30; weak D call: TRBD1 (5 bases). Trimming stripped 5 bases from V and 0 bases from J, with 10 bases between. This CDR3 comprises 13 residues. Germline V gene lookup returns CDR1 GTSNPN and CDR2 SVGIG (reference sequence).

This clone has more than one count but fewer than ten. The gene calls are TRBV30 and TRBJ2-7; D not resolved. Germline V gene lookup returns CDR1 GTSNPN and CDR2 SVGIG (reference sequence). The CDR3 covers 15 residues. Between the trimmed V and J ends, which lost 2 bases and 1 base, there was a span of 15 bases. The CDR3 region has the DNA TGTGCCTGGAGTATAGACCCCTCATCGTCCTACGAGCAGTACTTC. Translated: CAWSIDPSSSYEQYF.

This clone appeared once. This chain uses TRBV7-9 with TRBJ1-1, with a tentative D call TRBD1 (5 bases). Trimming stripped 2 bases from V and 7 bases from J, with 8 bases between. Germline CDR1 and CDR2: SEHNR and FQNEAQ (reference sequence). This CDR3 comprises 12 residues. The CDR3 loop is CASSLMGDEAFF. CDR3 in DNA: TGTGCCAGCAGCTTAATGGGGGATGAAGCTTTCTTT.

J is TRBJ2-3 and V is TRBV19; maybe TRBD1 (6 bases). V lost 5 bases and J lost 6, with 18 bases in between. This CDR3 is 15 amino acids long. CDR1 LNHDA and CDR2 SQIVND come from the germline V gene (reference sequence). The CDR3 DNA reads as TGTGCCAGTAGTCCCGGGACCAGGGGTCTGGATACGCAGTATTTT. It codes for CASSPGTRGLDTQYF.

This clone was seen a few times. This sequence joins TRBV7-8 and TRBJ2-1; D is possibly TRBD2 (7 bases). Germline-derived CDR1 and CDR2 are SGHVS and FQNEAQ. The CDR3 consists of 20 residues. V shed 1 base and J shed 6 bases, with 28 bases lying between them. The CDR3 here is CASSLGPAQGTSGGFNEQFF. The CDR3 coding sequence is TGTGCCAGCAGCTTAGGTCCCGCACAGGGTACCTCGGGAGGCTTCAATGAGCAGTTCTTC.

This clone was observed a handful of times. CDR3 nucleotide sequence: TGTGCCAGCAGCTCGATCAGGGCGGAAGCAGAGGATGGCTACACCTTC. Its translation is CASSSIRAEAEDGYTF. This chain joins TRBV7-2 and TRBJ1-2, with D tentatively TRBD1 (5 bases). The CDR3 has 16 amino acids. Trimming left V 4 bases short and J 6 bases short, with 21 bases between. CDR1 and CDR2 (germline): SGHTA, FQGNSA.

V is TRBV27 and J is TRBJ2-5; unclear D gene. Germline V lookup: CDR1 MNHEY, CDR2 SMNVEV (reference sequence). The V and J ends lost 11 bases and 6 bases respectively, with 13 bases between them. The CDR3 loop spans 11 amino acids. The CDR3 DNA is TGTGCCCCACGTGATGTGAAGACCCAGTACTTC. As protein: CAPRDVKTQYF.

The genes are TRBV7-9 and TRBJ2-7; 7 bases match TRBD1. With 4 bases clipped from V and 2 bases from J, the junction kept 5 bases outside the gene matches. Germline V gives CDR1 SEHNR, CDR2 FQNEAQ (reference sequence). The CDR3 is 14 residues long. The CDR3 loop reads CASSYRGQTYEQYF. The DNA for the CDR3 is TGTGCCAGCAGCTACCGGGGACAGACCTACGAGCAGTACTTC.

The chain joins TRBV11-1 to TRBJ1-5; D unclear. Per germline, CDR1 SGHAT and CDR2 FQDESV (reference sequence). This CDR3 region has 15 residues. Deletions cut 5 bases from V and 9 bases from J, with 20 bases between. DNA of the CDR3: TGTGCCAGCAGCCCACCGGGCAGCTCGTTTTTGCCCCAGCATTTT. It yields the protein CASSPPGSSFLPQHF.

The CDR3 sequence: CSARGQGEQYF. The CDR3, as DNA: TGCAGTGCTAGAGGACAGGGTGAGCAGTACTTC. This sequence joins TRBV20-1 and TRBJ2-7, with 7 nucleotides matching TRBD1. V was clipped by 1 base and J by 7 bases; unmatched bases: 1. This CDR3 contains 11 residues. Germline V gene lookup returns CDR1 DFQATT and CDR2 SNEGSKA (reference sequence).

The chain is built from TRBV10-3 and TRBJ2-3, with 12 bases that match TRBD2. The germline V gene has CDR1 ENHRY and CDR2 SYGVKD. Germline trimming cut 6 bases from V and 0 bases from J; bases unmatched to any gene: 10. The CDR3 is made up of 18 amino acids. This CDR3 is CAISKSTSGGYSTDTQYF. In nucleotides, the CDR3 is TGTGCCATCAGCAAATCGACTAGCGGGGGATATAGCACAGATACGCAGTATTTT.

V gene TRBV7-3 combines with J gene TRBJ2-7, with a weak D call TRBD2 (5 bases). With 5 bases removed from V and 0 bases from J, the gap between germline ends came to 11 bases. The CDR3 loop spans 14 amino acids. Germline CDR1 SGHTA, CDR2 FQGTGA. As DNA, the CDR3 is TGTGCCAGCAGCGTCGGAGGAAGCTCCTACGAGCAGTACTTC. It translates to CASSVGGSSYEQYF.

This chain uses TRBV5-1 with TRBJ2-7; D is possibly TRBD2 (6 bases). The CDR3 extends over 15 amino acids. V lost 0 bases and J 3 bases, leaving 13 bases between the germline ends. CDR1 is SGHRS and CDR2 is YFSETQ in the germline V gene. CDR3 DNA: TGCGCCAGCAGCTTGGCTACGGGACTCCTCTACGAGCAGTACTTC. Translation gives CASSLATGLLYEQYF.

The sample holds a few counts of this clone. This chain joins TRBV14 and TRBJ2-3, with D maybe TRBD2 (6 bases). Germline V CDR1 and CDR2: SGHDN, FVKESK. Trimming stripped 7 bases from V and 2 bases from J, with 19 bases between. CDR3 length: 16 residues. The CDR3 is CASNPGLQDSTDTQYF. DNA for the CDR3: TGTGCCAGCAATCCGGGACTCCAAGATTCCACAGATACGCAGTATTTT.

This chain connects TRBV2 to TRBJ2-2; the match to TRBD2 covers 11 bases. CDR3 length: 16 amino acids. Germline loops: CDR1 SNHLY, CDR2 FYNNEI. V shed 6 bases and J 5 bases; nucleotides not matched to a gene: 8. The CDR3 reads CASRLSSGGRTGELFF. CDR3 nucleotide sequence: TGTGCCAGCAGGCTCTCTAGCGGGGGGCGGACCGGGGAGCTGTTTTTT.

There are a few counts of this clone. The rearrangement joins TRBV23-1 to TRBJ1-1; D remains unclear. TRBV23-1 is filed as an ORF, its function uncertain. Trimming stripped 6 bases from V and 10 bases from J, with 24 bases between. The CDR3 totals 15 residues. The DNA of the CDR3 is TGCGCCAGCAGCTGGATCACAAGTCCCCCTTTGGGAGCTTTCTTT. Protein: CASSWITSPPLGAFF.

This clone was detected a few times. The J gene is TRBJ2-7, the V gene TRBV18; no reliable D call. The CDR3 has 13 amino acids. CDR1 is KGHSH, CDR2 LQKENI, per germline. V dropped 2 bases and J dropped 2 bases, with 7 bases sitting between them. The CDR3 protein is CASSPGVAYEQYF. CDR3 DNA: TGTGCCAGCTCACCAGGGGTTGCCTACGAGCAGTACTTC. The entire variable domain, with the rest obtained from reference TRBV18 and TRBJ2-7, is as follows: NAGVMQNPRHLVRRRGQEARLRCSPMKGHSHVYWYRQLPEEGLKFMVYLQKENIIDESGMPKERFSAEFPKEGPSILRIQQVVRGDSAAYFCASSPGVAYEQYFGPGTRLTVT.

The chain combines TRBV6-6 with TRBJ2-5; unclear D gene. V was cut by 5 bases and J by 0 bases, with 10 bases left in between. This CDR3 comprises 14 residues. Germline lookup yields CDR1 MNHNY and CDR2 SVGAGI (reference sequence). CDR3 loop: CASSPTWYQETQYF. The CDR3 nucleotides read TGTGCCAGCAGTCCCACCTGGTACCAAGAGACCCAGTACTTC.

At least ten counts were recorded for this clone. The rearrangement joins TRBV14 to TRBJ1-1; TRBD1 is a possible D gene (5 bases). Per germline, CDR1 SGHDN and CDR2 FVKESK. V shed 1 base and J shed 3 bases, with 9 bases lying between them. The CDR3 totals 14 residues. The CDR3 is CASSQAQVYTEAFF. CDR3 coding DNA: TGTGCCAGCAGCCAAGCACAGGTTTACACTGAAGCTTTCTTT.

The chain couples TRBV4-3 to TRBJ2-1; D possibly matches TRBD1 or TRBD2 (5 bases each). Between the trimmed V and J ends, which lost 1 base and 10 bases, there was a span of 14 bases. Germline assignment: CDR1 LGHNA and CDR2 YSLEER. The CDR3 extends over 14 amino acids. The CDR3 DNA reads TGCGCCAGCAGCCAAGTGAGGGACCGCTCGGAGCAGTTCTTC. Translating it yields CASSQVRDRSEQFF.

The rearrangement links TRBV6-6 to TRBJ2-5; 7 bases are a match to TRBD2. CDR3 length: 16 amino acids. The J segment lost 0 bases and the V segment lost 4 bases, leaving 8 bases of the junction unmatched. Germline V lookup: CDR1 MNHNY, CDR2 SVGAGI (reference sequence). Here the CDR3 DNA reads TGTGCCAGCAGTTGGCGAACTAGCGCTTACCAAGAGACCCAGTACTTC. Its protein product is CASSWRTSAYQETQYF.

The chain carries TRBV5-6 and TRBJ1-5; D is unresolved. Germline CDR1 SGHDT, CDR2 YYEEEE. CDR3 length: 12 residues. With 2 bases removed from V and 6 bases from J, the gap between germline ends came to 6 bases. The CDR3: CASSFGTQPQHF. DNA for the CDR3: TGTGCCAGCAGCTTCGGTACTCAGCCCCAGCATTTT.

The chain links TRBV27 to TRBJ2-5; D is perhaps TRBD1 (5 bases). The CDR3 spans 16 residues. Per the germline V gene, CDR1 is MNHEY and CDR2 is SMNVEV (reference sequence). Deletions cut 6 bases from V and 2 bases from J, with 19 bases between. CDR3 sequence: CASSLGVGLGQETQYF. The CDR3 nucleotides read TGTGCCAGCAGCCTAGGGGTCGGTTTAGGACAAGAGACCCAGTACTTC.